This TCR beta chain was documented in a study of T cell clones after liver transplantation. For the study at large: TCRbeta sequencing after a pre-transplant mixed lymphocyte reaction identified graft-donor-reactive clones, later tracked in post-transplant blood. Pre-transplant mixed lymphocyte reactions yielded third-party-reactive TCRbeta sequences as comparators for graft-donor-reactive sequences. Study conclusions and caveats: Graft donor-reactive T cells possibly entered the graft instead of undergoing deletion.

Produced via immunoSEQ multiplex PCR; TCRdb's table is partial and in-frame only. This sample has roughly 120,000 clones; around nine tenths occur once, and the top ten carry roughly 0.8%. Germline values: CDR1 SGHKS, CDR2 YYEKEE (reference sequence). The CDR3 has 14 residues. V was cut by 2 bases and J by 2 bases, with 11 bases left in between. A remark on this clone: Its target is not known.

The TCR originated in a human patient who received a liver transplant. Some of these T cells may belong to the graft donor. The V gene is TRBV5-5, the J gene TRBJ2-7, with D possibly called TRBD1 or TRBD2 (5 bases each). The sample was CD4+ T cells from blood, taken 12 months after liver transplant. CDR3 nucleotide sequence: TGTGCCAGCAGCTTACGGGACGCCGCCTACGAGCAGTACTTC. Amino acids: CASSLRDAAYEQYF.